This T cell receptor (beta chain) was obtained from a study of cytomegalovirus exposure and HLA in healthy donors. Note on this clone: What it recognizes is unknown.

General observations from the study: TCR beta V- and J-gene trimming, according to a later analysis, was linked to a missense DCLRE1C variant. In an earlier analysis, about 87% or about 30%: the productive usage of most TCR beta V segments.

The PCR was carried out with 60 Vbeta primers and 13 Jbeta primers. Clones were read by immunoSEQ multiplex PCR, and TCRdb kept only the in-frame ones, dropping some. The sample lists 150,000 to 200,000 clones, 82% occurring once. The germline V gene encodes CDR1 MNHNS and CDR2 SASEGT. CDR3 length: 14 amino acids. Trimming removed 8 bases from V and 2 bases from J, with 14 bases in between. Healthy individuals who donated bone marrow served as the donors. The sample was PBMCs. The sequence was collected from a boy under 10 years old in good health and CMV-seronegative. The chain uses TRBV6-1 and TRBJ2-3, with D perhaps TRBD1 (6 bases). The CDR3: CASRQAAYTDTQYF. The DNA of the CDR3 is TGTGCCAGCCGACAGGCCGCCTACACAGATACGCAGTATTTT.